A single sample gave rise to the 25 T cell receptor beta chains below, sequenced in a study of OX40 agonist ivuxolimab in advanced cancers. The data were produced by immunoSEQ multiplex PCR, yet TCRdb's version contains in-frame clones alone and is incomplete. The sample records approximately 48,000 clones, more than 75% being singletons. The specimen comprised CD4+ or CD8+ T cells sorted from blood, sampled in a trial of the OX40 agonist ivuxolimab. All receptors derive from an adult with an advanced solid tumor such as melanoma, head and neck, liver or kidney cancer.

V gene TRBV30 combines with J gene TRBJ1-1; D is possibly TRBD1 (5 bases). Trimming removed 0 bases at V and 5 bases at J, with 19 bases between. The CDR3 covers 16 residues. Germline loops: CDR1 GTSNPN, CDR2 SVGIG (reference sequence). CDR3 nucleotide sequence: TGTGCCTGGAGTGTTAGGTCCGGGACCACGACGACTGAAGCTTTCTTT. It encodes CAWSVRSGTTTTEAFF.

The chain has TRBV28 and TRBJ1-2; D is possibly TRBD1 (5 bases). Looked up from germline, CDR1 is MDHEN and CDR2 is SYDVKM. There are 13 residues in the CDR3. V lost 4 bases and J 8 bases, leaving 14 bases between the germline ends. CDR3 protein: CASSWTGGIGYTF. The CDR3 DNA follows: TGTGCCAGCAGTTGGACGGGGGGGATAGGCTACACCTTC.

The chain combines TRBV20-1 with TRBJ2-1, with a tentative D call TRBD2 (5 bases). Trimming took 6 bases from V and 10 from J, leaving 13 bases between them. CDR3 length: 11 amino acids. The germline CDR1 and CDR2 sequences are DFQATT and SNEGSKA (reference sequence). CDR3 DNA sequence: TGCAGTGCCAAAGACTACCCCGAGCAGTTCTTC. Protein product: CSAKDYPEQFF.

The chain employs TRBV5-4 and TRBJ2-1; 10 bases align to TRBD2. This CDR3 region has 18 residues. CDR1 is SGHNT and CDR2 is YYREEE in the germline V gene (reference sequence). The J segment lost 2 bases and the V segment lost 2 bases, leaving 10 bases of the junction unmatched. CDR3 sequence (DNA): TGTGCCAGCAGCTTATCGAGCGGGGGGGCCGGGACCTACAATGAGCAGTTCTTC. It is translated as CASSLSSGGAGTYNEQFF. The whole variable domain, filled in from reference TRBV5-4 and TRBJ2-1, reads ETGVTQSPTHLIKTRGQQVTLRCSSQSGHNTVSWYQQALGQGPQFIFQYYREEENGRGNFPPRFSGLQFPNYSSELNVNALELDDSALYLCASSLSSGGAGTYNEQFFGPGTRLTVL.

This clone was counted a single time. This chain connects TRBV5-6 to TRBJ1-3; D not certain. Germline V CDR1 and CDR2: SGHDT, YYEEEE. V was cut by 1 base and J by 2 bases, with 10 bases left in between. The CDR3 sequence is 15 residues long. DNA for the CDR3: TGTGCCAGCAGCTTGAATCAAGGTACTGGAAACACCATATATTTT. Amino acid sequence: CASSLNQGTGNTIYF.

This sequence joins TRBV20-1 and TRBJ1-5; a weak D match, TRBD1 (5 bases). The germline V gene has CDR1 DFQATT and CDR2 SNEGSKA (reference sequence). The V end lost 5 bases, the J end lost 6 bases, and 8 bases lay between the germline ends. The CDR3 is 11 amino acids. CDR3 sequence (DNA): TGCAGTGCTGGGGGGGGTCAGCCCCAGCATTTT. This encodes CSAGGGQPQHF.

This clone appeared once. The chain links TRBV13 to TRBJ2-1; 7 bases fit TRBD2. The CDR3 is 16 residues long. From germline, CDR1 is PRHDT and CDR2 FYEKMQ (reference sequence). Germline trimming cut 3 bases from V and 8 bases from J; bases unmatched to any gene: 13. CDR3 DNA: TGTGCCAGCAGCTTCTCGGGGTGGGGAGGGCCGGATGAGCAGTTCTTC. Residues: CASSFSGWGGPDEQFF.

The gene calls are TRBV5-1 and TRBJ2-3; 13 nucleotides line up with TRBD2. Germline V gene lookup returns CDR1 SGHRS and CDR2 YFSETQ. The trim removed 6 bases at V and 4 bases at J, leaving 8 bases unmatched. The CDR3 sequence is 16 residues long. The CDR3 region has the DNA TGCGCCAGCAAAACCTCAACTAGCGGGGGGGCAGATACGCAGTATTTT. It encodes CASKTSTSGGADTQYF.

This clone was picked up one time. V gene TRBV5-4 combines with J gene TRBJ1-2, with D possibly being TRBD1 (5 bases). The germline CDR1 and CDR2 sequences are SGHNT and YYREEE (reference sequence). V lost 3 bases, J lost 5 bases, and 8 bases lay in between. The CDR3 length is 12 residues. The CDR3 bases are TGTGCCAGCAGCTCAGGGTTTTATGGCTACACCTTC. Translation gives CASSSGFYGYTF.

The J gene is TRBJ2-3, the V gene TRBV7-3; no reliable D call. The CDR3 has 14 amino acids. Germline assignment: CDR1 SGHTA and CDR2 FQGTGA. V was clipped by 0 bases and J by 0 bases, with 4 bases between them. The CDR3 spells CASSLTFSTDTQYF. DNA of the CDR3: TGTGCCAGCAGCTTAACCTTTAGCACAGATACGCAGTATTTT.

This chain uses TRBV7-2 with TRBJ2-3, with D unresolved. Germline lookup yields CDR1 SGHTA and CDR2 FQGNSA. The CDR3 is 13 amino acids. V dropped 5 bases and J dropped 8 bases, with 14 bases sitting between them. In nucleotides, the CDR3 is TGTGCCAGCAGCCCCTCTGCATGGGGTACGCAGTATTTT. It yields the protein CASSPSAWGTQYF.

The V and J genes are TRBV18 and TRBJ2-1, with a tentative D call TRBD2 (6 bases). CDR3 length: 12 residues. V was cut by 6 bases and J by 10 bases, with 13 bases left in between. Germline CDR1 KGHSH, CDR2 LQKENI. The CDR3 nucleotides read TGTGCCAGCTCCCTCAACCGGGAGGAGCAGTTCTTC. It yields the protein CASSLNREEQFF. Full variable domain (missing parts from reference TRBV18 and TRBJ2-1): NAGVMQNPRHLVRRRGQEARLRCSPMKGHSHVYWYRQLPEEGLKFMVYLQKENIIDESGMPKERFSAEFPKEGPSILRIQQVVRGDSAAYFCASSLNREEQFFGPGTRLTVL.

The chain uses TRBV10-3 and TRBJ2-3; D unclear. The V end was cut by 7 bases, the J end by 0 bases, with 8 bases between. The CDR3 length is 13 residues. Germline V gene sequence: CDR1 ENHRY, CDR2 SYGVKD. In DNA, the CDR3 is TGTGCCATCAAGACCACTAGCACAGATACGCAGTATTTT. Translated, it gives CAIKTTSTDTQYF.

The V and J genes are TRBV5-6 and TRBJ1-4; D not resolved. The CDR3 has 13 residues. Trimming cost V 2 bases and J 8 bases, with 10 bases left between them. CDR1 SGHDT and CDR2 YYEEEE come from the germline V gene. This chain's CDR3 is CASSFGPGEKLFF. CDR3 DNA sequence: TGTGCCAGCAGCTTTGGCCCGGGGGAAAAACTGTTTTTT. Based on the CDR3 plus reference TRBV5-6 and TRBJ1-4, the full variable domain is DAGVTQSPTHLIKTRGQQVTLRCSPKSGHDTVSWYQQALGQGPQFIFQYYEEEERQRGNFPDRFSGHQFPNYSSELNVNALLLGDSALYLCASSFGPGEKLFFGSGTQLSVL.

The rearrangement uses TRBV7-2 and TRBJ2-7; possibly TRBD2 for D (6 bases). The CDR3 sequence is 13 residues long. Germline assignment: CDR1 SGHTA and CDR2 FQGNSA. V lost 5 bases, J lost 7 bases, and 15 bases lay in between. The CDR3, as DNA: TGTGCCAGCAGCCTCGGGACTCTCCGAGAGCAGTACTTC. Translated: CASSLGTLREQYF.

The chain links TRBV28 to TRBJ2-5, with D maybe TRBD2 (5 bases). The CDR3 has 12 amino acids. V lost 11 bases to trimming and J lost 5 bases, with 15 bases between them. The germline V gene encodes CDR1 MDHEN and CDR2 SYDVKM. In nucleotides, the CDR3 is TGTGCCTCATGGACTTCGCACGAGACCCAGTACTTC. Protein product: CASWTSHETQYF.

This chain uses TRBV11-3 with TRBJ2-1; TRBD1 agrees at 9 bases. Trimming cost V 0 bases and J 10 bases; bases outside gene matches: 1. The CDR3 is made up of 13 amino acids. Germline V gene data show CDR1 as SGHNT and CDR2 as YENEEA. CDR3 DNA sequence: TGTGCCAGCAGCTTAGAGGACAGGGGCGAGCAGTTCTTC. Translation gives CASSLEDRGEQFF.

The chain carries TRBV6-6 and TRBJ1-1, with a weak D call TRBD1 (6 bases). The V and J ends lost 0 bases and 10 bases respectively, with 12 bases between them. Germline CDR1 and CDR2: MNHNY and SVGAGI (reference sequence). CDR3 length equals 13 residues. CDR3 nucleotides: TGTGCCAGCAGTTACTCGCCCAGAGGGGGAGCTTTCTTT. Protein sequence: CASSYSPRGGAFF.

The chain uses TRBV4-2 and TRBJ1-5; D is unclear. CDR3 length: 12 amino acids. Trimming shortened V by 3 bases and J by 5 bases, and 5 bases separated the two germline ends. Per germline, CDR1 LGHNA and CDR2 YNFKEQ. CDR3: CASSHTDQPQHF. The CDR3 coding sequence is TGTGCCAGCAGCCACACAGATCAGCCCCAGCATTTT.

The rearrangement joins TRBV7-8 to TRBJ1-4; D is uncertain. This CDR3 is built from 13 residues. The germline CDR1 and CDR2 sequences are SGHVS and FQNEAQ. Trimming took 7 bases from V and 2 from J, leaving 8 bases between them. Written as DNA, the CDR3 is TGTGCCAGCACCCCGTCTACTAATGAAAAACTGTTTTTT. Protein sequence: CASTPSTNEKLFF.

This clone has a single count. V usage is TRBV19 and J usage is TRBJ2-2; D call uncertain. V lost 10 bases and J lost 0, with 9 bases in between. This CDR3 has 13 residues. Germline CDR1 and CDR2: LNHDA and SQIVND (reference sequence). The CDR3 protein is CATNIPNTGELFF. The CDR3 DNA is TGTGCCACTAATATCCCGAACACCGGGGAGCTGTTTTTT.

V is TRBV29-1 and J is TRBJ1-2; 10 nucleotides align to TRBD1. Per the germline V gene, CDR1 is SQVTM and CDR2 is ANQGSEA. CDR3 length: 12 amino acids. Unmatched junction bases numbered 2, after V lost 1 base and J lost 9 bases. The CDR3 DNA reads as TGCAGCGTTGAAGGACAGGGGGCAAGCTACACCTTC. The encoded protein is CSVEGQGASYTF.

V gene TRBV5-8 combines with J gene TRBJ1-1; D gene unclear. V gave up 0 bases and J gave up 4 bases, with 7 bases separating them. Germline lookup yields CDR1 SGHTS and CDR2 YDEGEE. The CDR3 sequence is 13 residues long. Here the CDR3 reads CASSLVGFTEAFF. Here the CDR3 DNA reads TGTGCCAGCAGCTTGGTGGGGTTCACTGAAGCTTTCTTT.

The chain joins TRBV11-3 to TRBJ2-2; D ambiguous. The CDR3 is made up of 14 amino acids. Germline loops: CDR1 SGHNT, CDR2 YENEEA. V lost 2 bases to trimming and J lost 5 bases, with 9 bases between them. In DNA, the CDR3 is TGTGCCAGCAGCTTACGGGCCGATACCGGGGAGCTGTTTTTT. Protein sequence: CASSLRADTGELFF.

The chain uses TRBV7-9 and TRBJ1-4; D may be TRBD1 (5 bases). This CDR3 is built from 15 residues. V lost 5 bases and J lost 8, with 18 bases in between. CDR1 is SEHNR and CDR2 is FQNEAQ in the germline V gene (reference sequence). The CDR3 reads CASSPAEGYTEKLFF. In nucleotides, the CDR3 is TGTGCCAGCAGCCCGGCAGAGGGGTACACGGAAAAACTGTTTTTT.